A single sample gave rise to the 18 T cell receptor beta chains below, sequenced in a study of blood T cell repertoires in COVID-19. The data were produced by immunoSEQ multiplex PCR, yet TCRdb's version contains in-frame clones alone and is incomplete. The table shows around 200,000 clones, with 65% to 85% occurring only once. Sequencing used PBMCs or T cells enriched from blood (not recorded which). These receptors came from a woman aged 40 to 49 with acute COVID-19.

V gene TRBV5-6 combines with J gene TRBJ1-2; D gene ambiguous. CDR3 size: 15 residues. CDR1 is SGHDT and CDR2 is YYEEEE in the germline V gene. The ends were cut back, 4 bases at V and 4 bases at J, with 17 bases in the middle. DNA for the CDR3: TGTGCCAGCAGCCCCGTAGAGGGCCGGGCCTATGGCTACACCTTC. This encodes CASSPVEGRAYGYTF.

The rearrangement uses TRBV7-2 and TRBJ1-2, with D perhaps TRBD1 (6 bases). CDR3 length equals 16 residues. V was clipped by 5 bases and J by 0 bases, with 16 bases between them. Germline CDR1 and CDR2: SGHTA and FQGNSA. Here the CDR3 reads CASSLLPGTTNYGYTF. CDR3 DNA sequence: TGTGCCAGCAGCCTCCTACCCGGGACAACTAACTATGGCTACACCTTC.

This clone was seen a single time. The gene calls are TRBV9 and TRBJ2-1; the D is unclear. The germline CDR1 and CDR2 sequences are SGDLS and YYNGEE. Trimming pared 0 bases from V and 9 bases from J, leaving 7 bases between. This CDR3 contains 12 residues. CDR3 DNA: TGTGCCAGCAGCGTAGCAGTTGGTGAGCAGTTCTTC. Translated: CASSVAVGEQFF.

The CDR3 region is CAWKGVNNSPLHF. CDR3 in DNA: TGTGCCTGGAAGGGAGTCAATAATTCACCCCTCCACTTT. V is TRBV30 and J is TRBJ1-6; D is unclear. Germline V CDR1 and CDR2: GTSNPN, SVGIG (reference sequence). The CDR3 is 13 residues long. V lost 4 bases and J lost 5, with 9 bases in between.

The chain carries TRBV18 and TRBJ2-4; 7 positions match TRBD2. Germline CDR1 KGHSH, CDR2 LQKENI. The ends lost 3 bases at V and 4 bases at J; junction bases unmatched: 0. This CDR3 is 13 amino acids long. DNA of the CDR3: TGTGCCAGCTCACCGGGGGGGAAAAACATTCAGTACTTC. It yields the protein CASSPGGKNIQYF.

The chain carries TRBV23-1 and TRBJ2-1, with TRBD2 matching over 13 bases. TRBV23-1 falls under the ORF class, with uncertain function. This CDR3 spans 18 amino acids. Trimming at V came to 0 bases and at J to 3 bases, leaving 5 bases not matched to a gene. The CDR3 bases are TGCGCCAGCAGTCAATCACCGACTAGCGGGAGGCTCTACAATGAGCAGTTCTTC. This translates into CASSQSPTSGRLYNEQFF.

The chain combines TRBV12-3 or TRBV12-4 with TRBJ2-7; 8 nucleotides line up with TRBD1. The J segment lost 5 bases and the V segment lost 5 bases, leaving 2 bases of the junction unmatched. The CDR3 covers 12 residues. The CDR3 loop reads CASSQTGDEQYF. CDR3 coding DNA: TGTGCCAGCAGTCAGACAGGGGACGAGCAGTACTTC.

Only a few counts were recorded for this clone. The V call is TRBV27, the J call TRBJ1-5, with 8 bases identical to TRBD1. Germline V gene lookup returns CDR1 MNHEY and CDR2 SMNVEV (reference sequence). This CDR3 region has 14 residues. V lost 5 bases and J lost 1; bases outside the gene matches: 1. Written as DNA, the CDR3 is TGTGCCAGCAGTCGGACAGGGAGCAATCAGCCCCAGCATTTT. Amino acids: CASSRTGSNQPQHF.

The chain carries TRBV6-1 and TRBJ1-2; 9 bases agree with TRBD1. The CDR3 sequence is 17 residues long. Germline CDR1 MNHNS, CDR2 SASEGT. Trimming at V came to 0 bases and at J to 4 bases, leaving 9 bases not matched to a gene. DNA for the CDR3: TGTGCCAGCAGTGAAGCGGGACAGGGTGCTAATAGCTATGGCTACACCTTC. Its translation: CASSEAGQGANSYGYTF.

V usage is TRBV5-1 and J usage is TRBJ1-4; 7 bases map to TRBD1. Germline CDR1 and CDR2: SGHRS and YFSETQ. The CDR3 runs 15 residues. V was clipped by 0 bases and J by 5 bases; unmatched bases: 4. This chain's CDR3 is CASSLGQGVNEKLFF. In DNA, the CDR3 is TGCGCCAGCAGCTTGGGACAGGGCGTAAATGAAAAACTGTTTTTT.

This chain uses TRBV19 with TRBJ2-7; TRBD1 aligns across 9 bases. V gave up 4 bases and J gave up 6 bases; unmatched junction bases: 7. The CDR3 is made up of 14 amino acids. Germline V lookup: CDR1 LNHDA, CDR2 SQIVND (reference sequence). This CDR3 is CASSTQTGGSEQYF. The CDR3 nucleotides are TGTGCCAGTAGTACTCAAACAGGGGGCTCCGAGCAGTACTTC. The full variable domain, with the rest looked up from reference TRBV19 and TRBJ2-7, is DGGITQSPKYLFRKEGQNVTLSCEQNLNHDAMYWYRQDPGQGLRLIYYSQIVNDFQKGDIAEGYSVSREKKESFPLTVTSAQKNPTAFYLCASSTQTGGSEQYFGPGTRLTVT.

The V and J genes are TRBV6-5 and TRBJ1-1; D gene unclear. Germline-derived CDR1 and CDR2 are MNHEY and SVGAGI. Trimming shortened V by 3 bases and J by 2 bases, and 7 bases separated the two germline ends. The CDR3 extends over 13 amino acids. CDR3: CASSYQANTEAFF. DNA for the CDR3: TGTGCCAGCAGTTATCAAGCTAACACTGAAGCTTTCTTT.

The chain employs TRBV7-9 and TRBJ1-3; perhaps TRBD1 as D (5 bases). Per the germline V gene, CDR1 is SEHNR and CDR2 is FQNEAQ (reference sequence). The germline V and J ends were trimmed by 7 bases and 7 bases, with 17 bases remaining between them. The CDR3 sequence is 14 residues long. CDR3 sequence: CASKQGVNENTIYF. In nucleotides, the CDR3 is TGTGCCAGCAAACAAGGGGTAAATGAGAACACCATATATTTT.

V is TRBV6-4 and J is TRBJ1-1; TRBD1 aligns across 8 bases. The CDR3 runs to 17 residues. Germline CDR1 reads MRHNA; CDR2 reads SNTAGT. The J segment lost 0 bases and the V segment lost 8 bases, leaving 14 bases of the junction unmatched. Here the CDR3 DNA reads TGTGCCAGCTGTACCGTTCGACAGGGGAAATTGAACACTGAAGCTTTCTTT. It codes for CASCTVRQGKLNTEAFF.

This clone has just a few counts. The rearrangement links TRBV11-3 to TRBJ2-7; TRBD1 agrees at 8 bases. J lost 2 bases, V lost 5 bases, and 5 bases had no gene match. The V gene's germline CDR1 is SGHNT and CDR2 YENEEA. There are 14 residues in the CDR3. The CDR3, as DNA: TGTGCCAGCAGCCGACAGGGGCTGGCCTACGAGCAGTACTTC. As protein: CASSRQGLAYEQYF.

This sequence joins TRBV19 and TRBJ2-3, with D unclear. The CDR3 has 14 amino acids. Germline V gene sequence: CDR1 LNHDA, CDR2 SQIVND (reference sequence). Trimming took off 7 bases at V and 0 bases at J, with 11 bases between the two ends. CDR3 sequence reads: CASTRELSTDTQYF. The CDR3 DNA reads TGTGCCAGTACTAGAGAACTTAGCACAGATACGCAGTATTTT.

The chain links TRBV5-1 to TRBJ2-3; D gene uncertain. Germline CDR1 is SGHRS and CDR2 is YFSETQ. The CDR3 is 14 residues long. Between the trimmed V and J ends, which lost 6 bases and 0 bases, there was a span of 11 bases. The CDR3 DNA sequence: TGCGCCAGCAACTCCCCCCTTAGCACAGATACGCAGTATTTT. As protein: CASNSPLSTDTQYF.

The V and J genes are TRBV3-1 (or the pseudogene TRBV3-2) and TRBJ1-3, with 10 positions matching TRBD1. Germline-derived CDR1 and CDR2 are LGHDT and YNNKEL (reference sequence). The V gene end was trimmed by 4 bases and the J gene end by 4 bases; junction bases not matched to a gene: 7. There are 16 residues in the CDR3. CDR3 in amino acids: CASSLRDRGSGNTIYF. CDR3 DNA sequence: TGTGCCAGCAGCCTTCGGGACAGGGGAAGCGGAAACACCATATATTTT.